The 19 T cell receptor beta chains below come from one sample, sequenced in a study of T cell responses to AZD1222 COVID-19 vaccine. Method: immunoSEQ multiplex PCR; TCRdb's copy keeps in-frame clones and lacks some. Found here are about 180,000 clones, roughly 90% of them singletons; the top ten hold 2.6%. Material: peripheral blood, obtained on day 0 of AZD1222 vaccination. These receptors all stem from an adult in good health.

V usage is TRBV7-8 and J usage is TRBJ2-7; 8 nucleotides match TRBD1. In germline, CDR1 is SGHVS, CDR2 FQNEAQ. Unmatched junction bases numbered 4, after V lost 4 bases and J lost 2 bases. The CDR3 runs 14 residues. CDR3 coding DNA: TGTGCCAGCAGCTCCGGGACAGGTGCCTACGAGCAGTACTTC. Encoded protein: CASSSGTGAYEQYF.

There are a few counts of this clone. The chain carries TRBV19 and TRBJ2-1; D gene unclear. The CDR3 extends over 14 amino acids. The V and J ends lost 2 bases and 8 bases respectively, with 13 bases between them. CDR1 LNHDA and CDR2 SQIVND come from the germline V gene (reference sequence). CDR3 residues: CASSISPTLHEQFF. In DNA, the CDR3 is TGTGCCAGTAGTATATCCCCGACTCTTCATGAGCAGTTCTTC.

This chain uses TRBV6-5 with TRBJ2-7; 7 nucleotides line up with TRBD1. The CDR3 contains 15 residues. The junction had 11 bases not matched to a gene; V was cut back by 7 bases and J by 2 bases. Per germline, CDR1 MNHEY and CDR2 SVGAGI. The DNA of the CDR3 is TGTGCCAGCATTGGGACAGCCAAGTCAACCTACGAGCAGTACTTC. Protein: CASIGTAKSTYEQYF.

The chain uses TRBV18 and TRBJ2-1; 15 positions agree with TRBD2. Germline values: CDR1 KGHSH, CDR2 LQKENI. This CDR3 region has 19 residues. The J segment lost 4 bases and the V segment lost 1 base, leaving 8 bases of the junction unmatched. The CDR3 DNA is TGTGCCAGCTCACCACTTGGGACTAGCGGGAGGAACTATTACAATGAGCAGTTCTTC. This codes for CASSPLGTSGRNYYNEQFF.

The chain uses TRBV5-5 and TRBJ2-1; possibly TRBD1 or TRBD2 for D (5 bases each). The germline CDR1 and CDR2 sequences are SGHKS and YYEKEE (reference sequence). The length of the CDR3 is 14 residues. V lost 5 bases and J lost 4, with 13 bases in between. The CDR3 nucleotides are TGTGCCAGCAGACTGGGGACCGATTACAATGAGCAGTTCTTC. Amino acids: CASRLGTDYNEQFF.

The chain has TRBV28 and TRBJ1-2, with D possibly TRBD1 on 5 matching bases. The CDR3 runs 15 residues. Between the trimmed V and J ends, which lost 5 bases and 6 bases, there was a span of 19 bases. The germline V gene encodes CDR1 MDHEN and CDR2 SYDVKM. In DNA, the CDR3 is TGTGCCAGCAGTACCCCCCAGGGTGGGGGACATGGCTACACCTTC. Residues: CASSTPQGGGHGYTF.

The chain uses TRBV6-1 and TRBJ2-7; D remains ambiguous. Germline-derived CDR1 and CDR2 are MNHNS and SASEGT. This CDR3 is 15 amino acids long. Trimming pared 2 bases from V and 0 bases from J, leaving 11 bases between. The CDR3 here is CASSEWPASSYEQYF. CDR3 sequence (DNA): TGTGCCAGCAGTGAATGGCCGGCTAGCTCCTACGAGCAGTACTTC.

The rearrangement uses TRBV5-4 and TRBJ1-4; D is possibly TRBD1 (6 bases). V shed 4 bases and J shed 13 bases, with 14 bases lying between them. The germline V gene has CDR1 SGHNT and CDR2 YYREEE (reference sequence). The CDR3 totals 12 residues. The CDR3 sequence: CASSAEGRGLFF. In DNA form, the CDR3 reads TGTGCCAGCAGCGCGGAGGGCAGGGGACTGTTTTTT.

The gene calls are TRBV7-2 and TRBJ2-7; D perhaps matches TRBD1 (6 bases). V lost 5 bases and J lost 3, with 14 bases in between. This CDR3 is built from 14 residues. Germline CDR1 reads SGHTA; CDR2 reads FQGNSA. As DNA, the CDR3 is TGTGCCAGCAGCGCGACCGGGACATTCTACGAGCAGTACTTC. Translated: CASSATGTFYEQYF.

This chain connects TRBV27 to TRBJ2-1, with TRBD2 identical over 9 bases. The CDR3 contains 17 residues. The junction had 11 bases not matched to a gene; V was cut back by 2 bases and J by 6 bases. The germline gives CDR1 MNHEY, CDR2 SMNVEV (reference sequence). This CDR3 is CASSLNRVSGRFNEQFF. In DNA form, the CDR3 reads TGTGCCAGCAGTTTAAATCGTGTTAGCGGGAGATTCAATGAGCAGTTCTTC.

This clone was found once. The V gene is TRBV18, the J gene TRBJ2-7; a possible D gene is TRBD2 (6 bases). The CDR3 runs to 15 residues. Germline assignment: CDR1 KGHSH and CDR2 LQKENI. Between the trimmed V and J ends, which lost 6 bases and 2 bases, there was a span of 17 bases. Written as DNA, the CDR3 is TGTGCCAGCTCCAACCCCAGCGGGTCCCCCTACGAGCAGTACTTC. This encodes CASSNPSGSPYEQYF. Supplemented by reference TRBV18 and TRBJ2-7, the full variable domain reads NAGVMQNPRHLVRRRGQEARLRCSPMKGHSHVYWYRQLPEEGLKFMVYLQKENIIDESGMPKERFSAEFPKEGPSILRIQQVVRGDSAAYFCASSNPSGSPYEQYFGPGTRLTVT.

V is TRBV7-9 and J is TRBJ1-3; D gene unclear. Trimming removed 3 bases from V and 8 bases from J, with 5 bases in between. This CDR3 contains 11 residues. Germline-derived CDR1 and CDR2 are SEHNR and FQNEAQ (reference sequence). This chain's CDR3 is CASSFPDTIYF. The CDR3 coding sequence is TGTGCCAGCAGCTTTCCGGACACCATATATTTT.

The V gene is TRBV3-1 (or the pseudogene TRBV3-2), the J gene TRBJ1-2; perhaps TRBD1 as D (5 bases). This CDR3 has 16 residues. Trimming left V 1 base short and J 2 bases short, with 14 bases between. Germline V lookup: CDR1 LGHDT, CDR2 YNNKEL (reference sequence). CDR3 protein: CASSQGGGGLNYGYTF. The CDR3 DNA follows: TGTGCCAGCAGCCAAGGGGGGGGAGGTCTGAACTATGGCTACACCTTC.

The sample holds one count of this clone. The CDR3 nucleotides read TGTGCCAGCAGTTTAAGCGGGAGGGGGGGCACAGATACGCAGTATTTT. Its protein product is CASSLSGRGGTDTQYF. The chain employs TRBV5-4 and TRBJ2-3, with 10 bases that match TRBD2. Germline CDR1 reads SGHNT; CDR2 reads YYREEE (reference sequence). Unmatched junction bases numbered 7, after V lost 5 bases and J lost 1 base. The CDR3 is made up of 16 amino acids.

The chain is built from TRBV7-9 and TRBJ2-2; D is possibly TRBD2 (6 bases). CDR1 is SEHNR, CDR2 FQNEAQ, per germline (reference sequence). This CDR3 is built from 12 residues. The V gene lost 4 bases and the J gene lost 7 bases, with 7 bases spanning the gap. The DNA of the CDR3 is TGTGCCAGCAGCTCCGGGGGCGGGGAGCTGTTTTTT. Protein product: CASSSGGGELFF.

This clone showed up just once. The chain uses TRBV5-1 and TRBJ2-1; a possible D gene is TRBD2 (5 bases). The V end was cut by 1 base, the J end by 10 bases, with 15 bases between. Germline V CDR1 and CDR2: SGHRS, YFSETQ. The CDR3 totals 14 residues. The CDR3 bases are TGCGCCAGCAGCTTGCACTTCGGAACGGGGGAGCAGTTCTTC. Translated, it gives CASSLHFGTGEQFF. Combining the CDR3 with reference TRBV5-1 and TRBJ2-1 gives the whole variable domain KAGVTQTPRYLIKTRGQQVTLSCSPISGHRSVSWYQQTPGQGLQFLFEYFSETQRNKGNFPGRFSGRQFSNSRSEMNVSTLELGDSALYLCASSLHFGTGEQFFGPGTRLTVL.

The chain combines TRBV5-1 with TRBJ1-1; D call uncertain. V lost 0 bases and J lost 7, with 19 bases in between. The CDR3 is 16 amino acids. Germline V gene sequence: CDR1 SGHRS, CDR2 YFSETQ. CDR3 in DNA: TGCGCCAGCAGCTTGGACCGGGCCTCACCCAACGTTGAAGCTTTCTTT. This gives the protein CASSLDRASPNVEAFF.

This clone is a singleton in its sample. The rearrangement uses TRBV6-4 and TRBJ1-1; unclear D gene. Germline values: CDR1 MRHNA, CDR2 SNTAGT. The V gene lost 2 bases and the J gene lost 4 bases, with 11 bases spanning the gap. This CDR3 spans 14 amino acids. The CDR3 is CASSDKACSTEAFF. Written as DNA, the CDR3 is TGTGCCAGCAGTGACAAAGCTTGCAGCACTGAAGCTTTCTTT.

The V and J genes are TRBV10-3 and TRBJ2-7; D gene ambiguous. V was trimmed by 9 bases and J by 2 bases, leaving 14 bases between them. This CDR3 is 13 amino acids long. Germline lookup yields CDR1 ENHRY and CDR2 SYGVKD. The CDR3 is CAMGSDKAYEQYF. In nucleotides, the CDR3 is TGTGCCATGGGCAGCGACAAGGCCTACGAGCAGTACTTC.